This T cell receptor (beta chain) is drawn from a study of technical replicates of blood from a handful of donors (dated by TCRdb to 2016 to 2017). Notes on this clone: What this receptor recognizes is not known. No per-base quality is available; no much larger clone lies one base away.

The protocol used for the library was the immunoSEQ multiplex PCR assay. In TCRdb, the immuneACCESS table is reduced to in-frame sequences with V and J assigned. These tables do not hold every clone; where another copy was compared, an unresolved V gene accounts for under half, and the others remain unexplained. In this sample the table shows some 80,000 clones, approximately 78% of which occur a single time. Roughly 3.7% of the sample is held by the ten biggest clonotypes. The source is a human donor in good health. Some clones in this sample may be carry-over from other donors' samples. The specimen was PBMCs.

The CDR3 here reads CASSVDGTLSDEQFF. The DNA sequence is TGTGCCAGCAGCGTAGATGGGACTCTTTCGGACGAGCAGTTCTTC. The chain uses TRBV9 and TRBJ2-1; possibly the D gene is TRBD2, per 6 matching bases. For CDR1 and CDR2, the germline V gene lists SGDLS and YYNGEE. CDR3 length: 15 amino acids, cysteine to phenylalanine. Left in the record is the CDR3 DNA by itself, 45 bases read in frame from the first base. V sheds 0 bases and J sheds 10 bases, leaving 17 bases between their ends.